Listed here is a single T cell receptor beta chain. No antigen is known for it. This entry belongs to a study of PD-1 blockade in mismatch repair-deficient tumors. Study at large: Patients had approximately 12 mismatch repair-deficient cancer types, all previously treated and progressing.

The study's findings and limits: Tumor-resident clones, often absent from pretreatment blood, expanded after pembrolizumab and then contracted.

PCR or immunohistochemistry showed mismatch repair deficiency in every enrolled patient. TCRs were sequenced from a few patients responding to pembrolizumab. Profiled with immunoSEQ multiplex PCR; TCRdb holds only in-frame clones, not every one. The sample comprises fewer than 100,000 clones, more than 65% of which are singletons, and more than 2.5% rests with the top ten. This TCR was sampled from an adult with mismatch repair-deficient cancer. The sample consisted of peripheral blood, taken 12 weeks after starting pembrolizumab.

The CDR3: CASSSTSVTYEQYF. DNA for the CDR3: TGTGCCAGCAGTAGTACTAGCGTAACCTACGAGCAGTACTTC. V and J are TRBV6-6 and TRBJ2-7; 7 bases align to TRBD2. Germline V gene sequence: CDR1 MNHNY, CDR2 SVGAGI (reference sequence). V shed 5 bases and J 2 bases; nucleotides not matched to a gene: 6. The length of the CDR3 is 14 residues.